This T cell receptor beta chain was found in a study of cytotoxic CD8 clonotypes in ibrutinib-treated CLL. Concerning this clone itself: Its specificity is not known.

Study-wide results and limits: Sustained-remission patients were sampled at different times than progressing patients were. Clonality grew at ibrutinib response; at progression, it decreased back toward baseline. Public clonotypes, an uncommon group, contracted or remained stable on treatment.

CDR3 length equals 15 residues. Germline loops: CDR1 MDHEN, CDR2 SYDVKM. Trimming pared 7 bases from V and 3 bases from J, leaving 19 bases between. Genomic DNA in an amount of around 2 micrograms was extracted from cryopreserved PBMCs and used for the preparation of TCR beta libraries. Profiling relied on immunoSEQ multiplex PCR, and the TCRdb table lists in-frame clones only, not all of them. The profile shows 43,000 or so clones, about 69% of them singletons. This specimen consisted of PBMCs, obtained after 24 months of ibrutinib treatment. This receptor was taken from a human donor with chronic lymphocytic leukemia. V and J are TRBV28 and TRBJ2-7; D possibly uses TRBD1 or TRBD2 (6 bases each). This CDR3 reads CASIPDAGQDYEQYF. The CDR3 nucleotides read TGTGCCAGCATCCCTGACGCGGGACAAGACTACGAGCAGTACTTC.